Below, 3 T cell receptor beta chains from the same sample are listed, as sequenced in a study of cytomegalovirus exposure and HLA in healthy donors. The PCR was carried out with 60 Vbeta primers and 13 Jbeta primers. Assay: immunoSEQ multiplex PCR; the TCRdb copy retains only in-frame clones and omits some. The data hold some 240,000 clones, with around 90% observed a single time. What was sequenced was PBMCs. The receptors come from a girl aged 2 to 9 in good health and CMV-seronegative.

The genes are TRBV28 and TRBJ2-1; 14 bases agree with TRBD2. CDR3 length: 16 residues. Germline lookup yields CDR1 MDHEN and CDR2 SYDVKM. The J segment lost 7 bases and the V segment lost 6 bases, leaving 8 bases of the junction unmatched. As DNA, the CDR3 is TGTGCCAGCAGGGCTCGACTAGCGGGGGGGCAAAATGAGCAGTTCTTC. Its protein product is CASRARLAGGQNEQFF. Drawing the rest from reference TRBV28 and TRBJ2-1, the complete variable domain is DVKVTQSSRYLVKRTGEKVFLECVQDMDHENMFWYRQDPGLGLRLIYFSYDVKMKEKGDIPEGYSVSREKKERFSLILESASTNQTSMYLCASRARLAGGQNEQFFGPGTRLTVL.

The rearrangement links TRBV7-6 to TRBJ2-7; D unclear. Germline V CDR1 and CDR2: SGHVS, FNYEAQ. V lost 5 bases and J 6 bases, leaving 20 bases between the germline ends. The CDR3 extends over 15 amino acids. The CDR3 sequence: CASSPPGSPPTEQYF. The CDR3 DNA is TGTGCCAGCAGCCCCCCGGGTAGCCCACCCACCGAGCAGTACTTC.

The chain uses TRBV7-9 and TRBJ2-1, with 13 bases that match TRBD2. After removal of 5 bases from V and 2 bases from J, the junction contained 9 bases not matched to a gene. This CDR3 is 18 amino acids long. Germline V CDR1 and CDR2: SEHNR, FQNEAQ (reference sequence). CDR3 residues: CASSQGLAGLAAYNEQFF. The CDR3 bases are TGTGCCAGCAGCCAGGGACTAGCGGGGCTCGCGGCCTACAATGAGCAGTTCTTC. The whole variable domain, filled in from reference TRBV7-9 and TRBJ2-1, reads DTGVSQNPRHKITKRGQNVTFRCDPISEHNRLYWYRQTLGQGPEFLTYFQNEAQLEKSRLLSDRFSAERPKGSFSTLEIQRTEQGDSAMYLCASSQGLAGLAAYNEQFFGPGTRLTVL.